A selection of T cell receptor beta chains follows, all from one sample in a study of blood T cell repertoires in COVID-19. The assay was immunoSEQ multiplex PCR, and TCRdb's table has in-frame clones only and misses some. The data show 90,000 to 150,000 clones, with over 75% seen just once and about a tenth held by the top ten. Sequenced: peripheral blood. The receptors were sampled from a man of 80 years or more with acute or convalescent COVID-19. Each CDR3 is given with its conserved first and last residue. The order of the fields is clone size, J gene, D gene, V gene, CDR3 protein, CDR3 DNA. The D gene is left open where the match is weak. Not all rows give a size; the values are once, few, many and, for expanded clones, a class.

NA TRBJ2-1 TRBD2 TRBV5-4 CASKFGAGGSYNEQFF TGTGCCAGCAAATTTGGCGCGGGGGGCTCCTACAATGAGCAGTTCTTC
NA TRBJ2-1 NA TRBV7-3 CASSFILDNEQFF TGTGCCAGCAGCTTTATACTAGACAATGAGCAGTTCTTC
NA TRBJ2-7 NA TRBV2 CASRDGGPYEQYF TGTGCCAGCAGGGACGGGGGGCCCTACGAGCAGTACTTC
NA TRBJ1-2 NA TRBV5-4 CASSLEKRENYGYTF TGTGCCAGCAGCTTGGAAAAGAGGGAAAACTATGGCTACACCTTC
NA TRBJ2-3 NA TRBV18 CASSPGRPSITDTQYF TGTGCCAGCTCACCTGGGCGTCCCTCAATCACAGATACGCAGTATTTT
NA TRBJ2-7 TRBD1 TRBV5-5 CASSLGVGQGDEQYF TGTGCCAGCAGCTTGGGTGTGGGACAGGGGGACGAGCAGTACTTC
NA TRBJ2-2 TRBD1 TRBV19 CATQGFAGELFF TGTGCCACACAGGGGTTCGCCGGGGAGCTGTTTTTT
NA TRBJ2-1 TRBD2 TRBV20-1 CSASGTSASSYNEQFF TGCAGTGCTAGTGGGACTAGCGCGAGCTCCTACAATGAGCAGTTCTTC
NA TRBJ1-1 NA TRBV5-6 CASSLEGENTEAFF TGTGCCAGCAGCTTGGAGGGGGAGAACACTGAAGCTTTCTTT
NA TRBJ2-3 NA TRBV5-8 CASPGLLTDTQYF TGTGCCAGCCCGGGACTCCTCACAGATACGCAGTATTTT
NA TRBJ2-1 TRBD1 TRBV24-1 CATSTGTATFF TGTGCCACCAGTACCGGGACAGCGACGTTCTTC
NA TRBJ1-4 TRBD1 TRBV19 CASSILGQGDEKLFF TGTGCCAGTAGTATACTAGGACAGGGGGATGAAAAACTGTTTTTT
NA TRBJ2-2 TRBD2 TRBV2 CASSRGLAATGELFF TGTGCCAGCAGTCGGGGACTAGCAGCGACCGGGGAGCTGTTTTTT
NA TRBJ1-1 NA TRBV5-1 CASSSRTANTEAFF TGCGCCAGCAGCTCAAGGACAGCGAACACTGAAGCTTTCTTT
NA TRBJ2-7 TRBD1 TRBV7-2 CASSSGQGISEQYF TGTGCCAGCAGCTCGGGACAGGGAATCTCCGAGCAGTACTTC
NA TRBJ1-2 NA TRBV7-9 CASSLIQGNGYTF TGTGCCAGCAGCTTAATTCAGGGCAATGGCTACACCTTC
NA TRBJ2-2 NA TRBV7-2 CASSPPLDTGELFF TGTGCCAGCAGCCCCCCCCTTGACACCGGGGAGCTGTTTTTT
NA TRBJ2-7 NA TRBV7-2 CASSLTYEQYF TGTGCCAGCAGCTTAACATACGAGCAGTACTTC
NA TRBJ1-5 TRBD1 TRBV19 CASMSGTGGGQPQHF TGTGCCAGTATGTCCGGGACAGGGGGCGGTCAGCCCCAGCATTTT
NA TRBJ2-7 TRBD1 TRBV10-3 CAISKQGQNGGEQYF TGTGCCATCAGTAAACAGGGGCAAAATGGGGGCGAGCAGTACTTC
NA TRBJ1-6 TRBD1 TRBV7-9 CASSFGTGGGNSPLHF TGTGCCAGCAGCTTTGGAACAGGGGGAGGCAATTCACCCCTCCACTTT
NA TRBJ1-1 TRBD1 TRBV5-1 CASSEQGGSVTEAFF TGCGCCAGCAGCGAACAGGGGGGAAGTGTCACTGAAGCTTTCTTT
NA TRBJ2-7 TRBD1 TRBV13 CASKIDRGNEQYF TGTGCCAGCAAAATAGACAGGGGGAACGAGCAGTACTTC
NA TRBJ2-2 TRBD1 TRBV7-2 CASRGGAGTGELFF TGTGCCAGCAGAGGGGGCGCGGGCACCGGGGAGCTGTTTTTT
NA TRBJ1-1 NA TRBV5-1 CASSLSPGLENTEAFF TGCGCCAGCAGCTTGTCCCCGGGATTGGAGAACACTGAAGCTTTCTTT
few TRBJ1-2 NA TRBV30 CAWRDRPYGYTF TGTGCCTGGAGAGACAGACCCTATGGCTACACCTTC
NA TRBJ1-3 TRBD1 TRBV29-1 CSAGQGGNTIYF TGCAGCGCCGGACAGGGTGGAAACACCATATATTTT
NA TRBJ2-1 TRBD2 TRBV19 CASSKSAAGGGNEQFF TGTGCCAGTAGTAAATCTGCGGCGGGAGGGGGAAATGAGCAGTTCTTC
NA TRBJ1-5 TRBD1 TRBV19 CASSFLDRGLPQHF TGTGCCAGTAGCTTCTTAGACAGGGGGCTGCCCCAGCATTTT
NA TRBJ2-7 NA TRBV4-3 CASSQDSGDSYEQYF TGCGCCAGCAGCCAAGATTCGGGGGATTCCTACGAGCAGTACTTC
NA TRBJ1-2 TRBD1 TRBV6-5 CASSSQGLGTGDGYTF TGTGCCAGCAGTTCACAGGGGCTCGGGACAGGGGATGGCTACACCTTC
NA TRBJ2-3 NA TRBV2 CATQQAGRGDTQYF TGTGCCACCCAACAGGCGGGGCGGGGAGATACGCAGTATTTT
NA TRBJ2-3 NA TRBV7-7 CASSPDYYRTDTQYF TGTGCCAGCAGCCCTGACTACTACCGCACAGATACGCAGTATTTT
NA TRBJ2-7 NA TRBV6-5 CASEADDYEQYF TGTGCCAGCGAGGCGGATGACTACGAGCAGTACTTC
NA TRBJ1-2 TRBD1 TRBV19 CASSASRTGYGYTF TGTGCCAGTAGTGCCTCCCGGACAGGCTATGGCTACACCTTC
NA TRBJ2-5 TRBD1 TRBV5-1 CASSSGGQETQYF TGCGCCAGCAGCTCAGGGGGCCAAGAGACCCAGTACTTC
NA TRBJ1-5 TRBD1 TRBV10-3 CAISETGGNQPQHF TGTGCCATCAGTGAGACAGGGGGCAATCAGCCCCAGCATTTT
NA TRBJ2-7 NA TRBV18 CASSPGYGRFSYEQYF TGTGCCAGCTCACCGGGTTATGGCAGGTTTTCCTACGAGCAGTACTTC
NA TRBJ2-5 TRBD1 TRBV15 CATSRAQGAQETQYF TGTGCCACCAGCAGAGCGCAGGGGGCCCAAGAGACCCAGTACTTC
NA TRBJ2-7 NA TRBV19 CASSMVKLGGEQYF TGTGCCAGTAGTATGGTCAAGTTGGGGGGCGAGCAGTACTTC
once TRBJ1-2 TRBD1 TRBV7-2 CASSQSRDRGDYGYTF TGTGCCAGCAGCCAATCCCGGGACAGGGGGGACTATGGCTACACCTTC
NA TRBJ1-3 NA TRBV10-3 CASEGSGNTIYF TGTGCCTCCGAGGGCTCTGGAAACACCATATATTTT
NA TRBJ1-4 NA TRBV5-1 CASSLVVSSTNEKLFF TGCGCCAGCAGCTTGGTTGTGTCTTCAACTAATGAAAAACTGTTTTTT
NA TRBJ1-4 TRBD1 TRBV30 CAWSVGTGGSNEKLFF TGTGCCTGGAGTGTGGGGACAGGGGGATCTAATGAAAAACTGTTTTTT
NA TRBJ2-2 NA TRBV3-1/TRBV3-2 CASSPRLEAWELFF TGTGCCAGCAGCCCCCGTTTGGAGGCCTGGGAGCTGTTTTTT
NA TRBJ2-3 NA TRBV6-5 CASRTAGKSTDTQYF TGTGCCAGCAGAACTGCAGGGAAAAGCACAGATACGCAGTATTTT
NA TRBJ2-2 NA TRBV9 CASSVGRNTGELFF TGTGCCAGCAGCGTAGGCAGAAACACCGGGGAGCTGTTTTTT
NA TRBJ2-7 NA TRBV6-6 CASSPGGGAYEQYF TGTGCCAGCAGTCCAGGTGGAGGGGCCTACGAGCAGTACTTC
NA TRBJ2-3 NA TRBV5-1 CASSLGEGVSDTQYF TGCGCCAGCAGCTTGGGTGAGGGGGTATCAGATACGCAGTATTTT
NA TRBJ1-6 NA TRBV11-2 CASSLNRNTYNSPLHF TGTGCCAGCAGCTTAAATAGAAATACCTATAATTCACCCCTCCACTTT
NA TRBJ2-1 TRBD2 TRBV7-2 CASSNPGLRAGGNNEQFF TGTGCCAGCAGCAACCCAGGACTCAGAGCGGGAGGAAACAATGAGCAGTTCTTC
NA TRBJ2-3 NA TRBV18 CASSPVGGGPTDTQYF TGTGCCAGCTCACCCGTCGGAGGAGGGCCCACAGATACGCAGTATTTT
NA TRBJ2-7 NA TRBV4-2 CASSQTAMGGGGRYYEQYF TGTGCCAGCAGCCAAACGGCGATGGGAGGGGGAGGACGTTACTACGAGCAGTACTTC